This TCR beta chain was recorded in a study of blood T cell repertoires in COVID-19 (dated by TCRdb to about 2020). Regarding the study in general: Samples from collaborators originated in the United States, Italy and Spain and spanned both the acute and convalescent phases of COVID-19. The prospective study material was composed of cDNA or gDNA derived from T cells, B-cell-depleted T cells, or PBMCs. Deeply sampled blood TCRbeta repertoires from subjects exposed to, actively infected with, or recovered from COVID-19 were included in the dataset. The repertoires were released in a freely available public database meant as a resource for research on the immune response to SARS-CoV-2. Samples came from the ongoing ImmuneRACE study (first 160 participants) plus 1,254 subjects from 6 global collaborators. Nearly every sample came with metadata listing a de-identified subject ID, COVID-19 status, age in years and sex. Where available, HLA class I and class II types were obtained from metadata supplied by the sample provider rather than from assay-based typing. General findings and caveats noted by the study authors: Clinical and demographic metadata were provided uncurated, with the amount varying by source and participant.

This clone was found a few times. Its recognized antigen is unknown. No qualities accompany the bases; no much larger clone lies one base away. TCRbeta CDR3 regions were amplified from genomic DNA using the immunoSEQ Assay, a bias-controlled multiplex PCR. Turning to the authors' computational methods: Within the assay, amplification of reference gene primers was used to estimate how many nucleated cells each sample contained. Sequence reads were collapsed and filtered to measure the absolute abundance of every unique TCRbeta CDR3 rearrangement. For each sample, productive Simpson clonality was calculated by taking the square root of Simpson's diversity index across productive rearrangements. TCRdb holds this immuneACCESS table with in-frame rearrangements only. Some clones are missing; in checked studies, unresolved V genes explain under half, and the rest has no known cause. The D gene and trimming were derived from the DNA, and the V and J assignments and clone size from that table. This sample has under 150,000 clones in its table, and around 90% of those were observed once. The top ten hold roughly 4.4% of the sample.

Collaborating institutions collected whole blood in K2EDTA tubes following their own protocols. For TCRbeta analysis, collaborators shipped samples as frozen whole blood, isolated PBMCs, or DNA extracted from either of those sample types. As encoded in the germline V gene, CDR1 is MDHEN while CDR2 is SYDVKM. Between the V and J ends, shortened by 6 bases and 0 bases respectively, the junction contains 15 bases. From the cysteine through the phenylalanine, the CDR3 covers 15 amino acids. Just CDR3 DNA is preserved here, 45 bases in frame from base 1. The V and J segments used are TRBV28 and TRBJ2-7, and possibly TRBD1, on 5 matching bases. This TCR was recovered from a woman aged 50 to 60 with acute or convalescent COVID-19. Sequenced input: peripheral blood. CDR3 region: CASRRRGLSSYEQYF. The bases read TGTGCCAGCAGACGAAGGGGTCTCAGCTCCTACGAGCAGTACTTC.